The 29 T cell receptor beta chains below all came from one sample that was sequenced in a study of early T cells in non-severe SARS-CoV-2 infection (dated by TCRdb to the early 2020s). The library was prepared using 5' RACE. The sequencer was a NextSeq 500. In-frame beta chains were kept once TCRdb had trimmed the public reads at Q25 with fastp and called clones with MiXCR. Rows are unified per CDR3 protein, each entry keeping the most common DNA and genes. For this sample the table gives tens of thousands of distinct CDR3 sequences, of which more than 9% were detected only once. The top ten constitute under 5% of the sample. The source material was whole blood. These receptors originate from an adult who was a healthcare worker with PCR-confirmed SARS-CoV-2 infection or an uninfected control (not recorded which).

This clonotype was seen a few times. The chain recombines TRBV6-1 with TRBJ2-7; no reliable D call. Trimming removed 4 bases at V and 4 bases at J, with 8 bases between. Germline V gene lookup returns CDR1 MNHNS and CDR2 SASEGT. The CDR3 extends over 12 amino acids. CDR3 coding DNA: TGTGCCAGCAGTGTAGGCGGTTACGAGCAGTACTTC. This gives the protein CASSVGGYEQYF.

In this sample, this clonotype turned up a few times. This chain links TRBV3-1 with TRBJ2-2, with D possibly TRBD1 on 6 matching bases. The CDR3 consists of 14 residues. V gave up 4 bases and J gave up 6 bases, with 12 bases separating them. Germline-derived CDR1 and CDR2 are LGHDT and YNNKEL (reference sequence). DNA for the CDR3: TGTGCCAGCAGCCGGGACACTCTCTCCGGGGAGCTGTTTTTT. It encodes CASSRDTLSGELFF. Drawing the rest from reference TRBV3-1 and TRBJ2-2, the complete variable domain is DTAVSQTPKYLVTQMGNDKSIKCEQNLGHDTMYWYKQDSKKFLKIMFSYNNKELIINETVPNRFSPKSPDKAHLNLHINSLELGDSAVYFCASSRDTLSGELFFGEGSRLTVL.

The chain couples TRBV2 to TRBJ2-7; D is undetermined. With 1 base removed from V and 4 bases from J, the gap between germline ends came to 20 bases. CDR3 length: 17 amino acids. Germline lookup yields CDR1 SNHLY and CDR2 FYNNEI. CDR3 in amino acids: CASSEVTFGTAEYEQYF. The CDR3 bases are TGTGCCAGCAGTGAAGTTACATTCGGTACAGCTGAATACGAGCAGTACTTC. The whole variable domain, filled in from reference TRBV2 and TRBJ2-7, reads EPEVTQTPSHQVTQMGQEVILRCVPISNHLYFYWYRQILGQKVEFLVSFYNNEISEKSEIFDDQFSVERPDGSNFTLKIRSTKLEDSAMYFCASSEVTFGTAEYEQYFGPGTRLTVT.

This clonotype was detected ten times or more. This may be a read error, as it is one base from a much larger clone. V is TRBV29-1 and J is TRBJ1-3, with D unclear. The CDR3 extends over 14 amino acids. Looked up from germline, CDR1 is SQVTM and CDR2 is ANQGSEA. CDR3: CSVIWRNSENTIYF. DNA for the CDR3: TGCAGCGTCATTTGGAGGAACTCTGAAAACACCATATATTTT.

Ten or more counts support this clonotype. The chain uses TRBV7-9 and TRBJ2-1, with 7 bases aligning to TRBD2. The trim removed 0 bases at V and 1 base at J, leaving 0 bases unmatched. The germline V gene encodes CDR1 SEHNR and CDR2 FQNEAQ (reference sequence). The CDR3 runs to 15 residues. The CDR3 DNA is TGTGCCAGCAGCTTAGCGGGACTATCCTACAATGAGCAGTTCTTC. Its protein is CASSLAGLSYNEQFF.

This clonotype was counted a few times. This chain joins TRBV12-3 or TRBV12-4 and TRBJ2-7; the match to TRBD1 covers 10 bases. The CDR3 covers 15 residues. After removal of 1 base from V and 6 bases from J, the junction contained 6 bases not matched to a gene. Written as DNA, the CDR3 is TGTGCCAGCAGTTTAGGACAGGGGGCGGTTGGCGAGCAGTACTTC. This gives the protein CASSLGQGAVGEQYF.

This clonotype was observed at least ten times. The rearrangement uses TRBV6-2 or TRBV6-3 and TRBJ2-3; D is possibly TRBD1 (6 bases). In germline, CDR1 is MNHEY, CDR2 SVGEGT. V was cut by 5 bases and J by 6 bases, with 18 bases left in between. This CDR3 is built from 15 residues. This chain's CDR3 is CASSRGGPGVDTQYF. CDR3 coding DNA: TGTGCCAGCAGTCGAGGGGGACCAGGGGTGGATACGCAGTATTTT.

This clonotype was detected many times. The chain has TRBV7-3 and TRBJ2-1, with TRBD2 identical over 15 bases. The CDR3 is 17 residues long. Trimming took 5 bases from V and 7 from J; bases not matched to a gene: 9. CDR1 is SGHTA, CDR2 FQGTGA, per germline. As DNA, the CDR3 is TGTGCCAGCAGCCAAACGGGACTAGCGGGAGGCCGGAATGAGCAGTTCTTC. Its protein product is CASSQTGLAGGRNEQFF. Supplemented by reference TRBV7-3 and TRBJ2-1, the full variable domain reads GAGVSQTPSNKVTEKGKYVELRCDPISGHTALYWYRQSLGQGPEFLIYFQGTGAADDSGLPNDRFFAVRPEGSVSTLKIQRTERGDSAVYLCASSQTGLAGGRNEQFFGPGTRLTVL.

This clonotype was observed at least ten times. The genes are TRBV18 and TRBJ1-6, with D possibly matching TRBD1 (5 bases). V was clipped by 3 bases and J by 0 bases, with 18 bases between them. In germline, CDR1 is KGHSH, CDR2 LQKENI. The CDR3 has 19 residues. The CDR3 region has the DNA TGTGCCAGCTCACCGCTGACCGGGACGGCGAGCTCCTATAATTCACCCCTCCACTTT. It yields the protein CASSPLTGTASSYNSPLHF.

This clonotype was counted ten times or more. The J gene is TRBJ2-1, the V gene TRBV7-2; TRBD2 matches 7 bases. Per germline, CDR1 SGHTA and CDR2 FQGNSA. The CDR3 is 15 residues long. V was pared by 7 bases and J by 4 bases, with 10 bases of the junction left unmatched. The DNA of the CDR3 is TGTGCCAGCAAAAGCGGGGTGGGTACTTACAATGAGCAGTTCTTC. It encodes CASKSGVGTYNEQFF.

There are many counts of this clonotype. The chain employs TRBV12-3 or TRBV12-4 and TRBJ2-3; the match to TRBD2 covers 10 bases. V lost 4 bases, J lost 4 bases, and 11 bases stayed unmatched. The CDR3 sequence is 17 residues long. The CDR3 nucleotides read TGTGCCAGCAGTTCGCTAGCGGGAGTATTGAGCGCAGATACGCAGTATTTT. This translates into CASSSLAGVLSADTQYF.

This clonotype has ten or more counts. The chain carries TRBV20-1 and TRBJ2-3, with 7 bases identical to TRBD2. CDR3 size: 15 residues. In germline, CDR1 is DFQATT, CDR2 SNEGSKA (reference sequence). Trimming cost V 0 bases and J 4 bases; bases outside gene matches: 7. The CDR3 region is CSARDRGRAADTQYF. The CDR3 bases are TGCAGTGCTAGAGATCGTGGGAGGGCGGCAGATACGCAGTATTTT.

This clonotype was seen many times. The rearrangement joins TRBV12-3 or TRBV12-4 to TRBJ2-1; the D is unclear. V dropped 5 bases and J dropped 9 bases, with 8 bases sitting between them. The CDR3 has 11 residues. CDR3 sequence: CASSGLGEQFF. The DNA of the CDR3 is TGTGCCAGCAGTGGTCTCGGTGAGCAGTTCTTC.

The chain couples TRBV11-2 to TRBJ2-7; TRBD1 is a possible D gene (6 bases). Germline loops: CDR1 SGHAT, CDR2 FQNNGV. V was clipped by 3 bases and J by 2 bases, with 8 bases between them. The CDR3 length is 13 residues. The CDR3 DNA follows: TGTGCCAGCAGCTTCCGGACAGCCTACGAGCAGTACTTC. It translates to CASSFRTAYEQYF.

The chain has TRBV10-3 and TRBJ2-2; D is uncertain. Per germline, CDR1 ENHRY and CDR2 SYGVKD. The CDR3 length is 12 residues. V was clipped by 2 bases and J by 2 bases, with 0 bases between them. The CDR3 reads CAISENTGELFF. The DNA for the CDR3 is TGTGCCATCAGTGAGAACACCGGGGAGCTGTTTTTT.

The chain links TRBV11-2 to TRBJ2-3; D call uncertain. Trimming took off 5 bases at V and 6 bases at J, with 6 bases between the two ends. Germline V CDR1 and CDR2: SGHAT, FQNNGV. This CDR3 contains 11 residues. The DNA for the CDR3 is TGTGCCAGCAGCGCCGTCGATACGCAGTATTTT. Its translation: CASSAVDTQYF.

This clonotype has a count of ten or more. This rearrangement joins TRBV5-4 to TRBJ2-2, with 8 bases aligning to TRBD1. The CDR3 contains 15 residues. The junction had 9 bases not matched to a gene; V was cut back by 3 bases and J by 8 bases. CDR1 and CDR2 from the germline V gene are SGHNT and YYREEE (reference sequence). The CDR3: CASSSADRASGELFF. CDR3 nucleotides: TGTGCCAGCAGCTCCGCGGACAGGGCCTCTGGGGAGCTGTTTTTT.

This clonotype was observed a few times. This chain uses TRBV19 with TRBJ2-3; D remains ambiguous. The CDR3 covers 15 residues. Looked up from germline, CDR1 is LNHDA and CDR2 is SQIVND (reference sequence). Trimming stripped 6 bases from V and 0 bases from J, with 13 bases between. The CDR3, as DNA: TGTGCCAGTAGGGACCGTTCCTCTAGCACAGATACGCAGTATTTT. Its protein is CASRDRSSSTDTQYF.

In this sample, this clonotype turned up many times. The rearrangement joins TRBV7-9 to TRBJ2-5, with 9 nucleotides matching TRBD1. This CDR3 is 15 amino acids long. Unmatched junction bases numbered 9, after V lost 5 bases and J lost 5 bases. From germline, CDR1 is SEHNR and CDR2 FQNEAQ (reference sequence). This chain's CDR3 is CASSKVQGAVETQYF. The CDR3 coding sequence is TGTGCCAGCAGCAAAGTACAGGGGGCGGTTGAGACCCAGTACTTC.

The V and J genes are TRBV6-2 or TRBV6-3 and TRBJ2-1, with 12 bases lining up with TRBD1. Germline CDR1 MNHEY, CDR2 SVGEGT. The CDR3 loop spans 15 amino acids. V shed 4 bases and J 10 bases; nucleotides not matched to a gene: 8. CDR3 residues: CASSSAGQGAGEQFF. In nucleotides, the CDR3 is TGTGCCAGCAGTTCCGCGGGACAGGGGGCGGGGGAGCAGTTCTTC.

Many counts were recorded for this clonotype. The CDR3 bases are TGTGCCACCAGTGACGAACTGGGAGGGATCCGCAATGAGCAGTTCTTC. Protein sequence: CATSDELGGIRNEQFF. The rearrangement joins TRBV24-1 to TRBJ2-1; 7 bases align to TRBD2. This CDR3 spans 16 amino acids. In germline, CDR1 is KGHDR, CDR2 SFDVKD. The ends lost 4 bases at V and 6 bases at J; junction bases unmatched: 11.

V is TRBV6-5 and J is TRBJ2-7; D is undetermined. The ends were cut back, 7 bases at V and 3 bases at J, with 7 bases in the middle. The length of the CDR3 is 11 residues. Germline CDR1 MNHEY, CDR2 SVGAGI. In DNA form, the CDR3 reads TGTGCCAGCACCCTCAACTACGAGCAGTACTTC. This gives the protein CASTLNYEQYF.

V gene TRBV2 combines with J gene TRBJ1-3; D is undetermined. Germline CDR1 reads SNHLY; CDR2 reads FYNNEI. The ends were cut back, 7 bases at V and 1 base at J, with 14 bases in the middle. The CDR3 is 15 amino acids. CDR3 sequence (DNA): TGTGCCAGCAAAGTCCCGGTGGGATCTGGAAACACCATATATTTT. This translates into CASKVPVGSGNTIYF.

As for this clonotype: Its ends do not fully match the called genes, so a read error is possible. The rearrangement joins TRBV12-3 or TRBV12-4 to TRBJ2-1; D is perhaps TRBD1 (6 bases). This CDR3 region has 12 residues. The chain's CDR3 is CVSRDHRDEQFF. The DNA for the CDR3 is TGTGTCAGCAGGGACCACAGGGATGAGCAGTTCTTC.

The V gene is TRBV5-6, the J gene TRBJ2-7; the D gene could be TRBD1 or TRBD2 (5 bases each). CDR1 is SGHDT and CDR2 is YYEEEE in the germline V gene. The CDR3 covers 13 residues. The V and J ends lost 3 bases and 5 bases respectively, with 12 bases between them. CDR3 loop: CASSSGPNHEQYF. In DNA, the CDR3 is TGTGCCAGCAGCTCGGGACCAAACCACGAGCAGTACTTC. Together with reference TRBV5-6 and TRBJ2-7, the CDR3 gives the full variable domain: DAGVTQSPTHLIKTRGQQVTLRCSPKSGHDTVSWYQQALGQGPQFIFQYYEEEERQRGNFPDRFSGHQFPNYSSELNVNALLLGDSALYLCASSSGPNHEQYFGPGTRLTVT.

In its sample, this clonotype was seen many times. The chain is built from TRBV30 and TRBJ1-5, with 9 bases that match TRBD1. Germline V CDR1 and CDR2: GTSNPN, SVGIG (reference sequence). This CDR3 has 15 residues. The V gene end was trimmed by 0 bases and the J gene end by 6 bases; junction bases not matched to a gene: 6. CDR3 sequence (DNA): TGTGCCTGGAGTGTAGGACAGGGGCGTGTTCAGCCCCAGCATTTT. Translating gives CAWSVGQGRVQPQHF. Looking up the rest from reference TRBV30 and TRBJ1-5 gives the full variable domain: SQTIHQWPATLVQPVGSPLSLECTVEGTSNPNLYWYRQAAGRGLQLLFYSVGIGQISSEVPQNLSASRPQDRQFILSSKKLLLSDSGFYLCAWSVGQGRVQPQHFGDGTRLSIL.

In this sample, this clonotype turned up many times. This chain connects TRBV30 to TRBJ1-4; the match to TRBD1 covers 9 bases. Per germline, CDR1 GTSNPN and CDR2 SVGIG (reference sequence). V gave up 0 bases and J gave up 5 bases; unmatched junction bases: 4. This CDR3 is built from 15 residues. CDR3 protein: CAWSVFGTGNEKLFF. CDR3 nucleotides: TGTGCCTGGAGTGTATTTGGGACAGGGAATGAAAAACTGTTTTTT.

This clonotype was seen at least ten times. This chain connects TRBV3-1 to TRBJ1-1; 9 bases match TRBD1. The junction had 3 bases not matched to a gene; V was cut back by 4 bases and J by 3 bases. This CDR3 region has 14 residues. Germline CDR1 reads LGHDT; CDR2 reads YNNKEL (reference sequence). CDR3 protein: CASSPGTGYTEAFF. The CDR3 nucleotides are TGTGCCAGCAGCCCCGGGACAGGGTACACTGAAGCTTTCTTT.

This clonotype has only a few counts. The chain couples TRBV4-3 to TRBJ2-5; D possibly matches TRBD1 or TRBD2 (5 bases each). The CDR3 contains 14 residues. CDR1 LGHNA and CDR2 YSLEER come from the germline V gene. The V end lost 1 base, the J end lost 6 bases, and 12 bases lay between the germline ends. As DNA, the CDR3 is TGCGCCAGCAGCCAAGGTCTGGGGGAACAGACCCAGTACTTC. It encodes CASSQGLGEQTQYF.